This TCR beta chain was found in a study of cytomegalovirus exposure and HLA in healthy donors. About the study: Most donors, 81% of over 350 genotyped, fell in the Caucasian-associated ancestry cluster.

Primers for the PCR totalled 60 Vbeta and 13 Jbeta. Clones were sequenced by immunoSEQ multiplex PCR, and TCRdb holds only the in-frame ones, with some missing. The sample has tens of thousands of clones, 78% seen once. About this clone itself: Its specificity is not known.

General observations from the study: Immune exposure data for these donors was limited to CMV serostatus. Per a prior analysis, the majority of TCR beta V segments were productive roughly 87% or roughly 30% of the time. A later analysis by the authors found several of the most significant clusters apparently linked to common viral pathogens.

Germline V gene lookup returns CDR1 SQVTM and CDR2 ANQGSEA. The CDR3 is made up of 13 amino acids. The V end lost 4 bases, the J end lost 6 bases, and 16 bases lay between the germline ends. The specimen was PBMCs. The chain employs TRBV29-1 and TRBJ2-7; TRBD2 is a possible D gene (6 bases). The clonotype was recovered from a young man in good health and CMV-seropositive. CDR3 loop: CSVVGGEYGEQYF. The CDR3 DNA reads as TGCAGCGTTGTGGGGGGAGAGTACGGCGAGCAGTACTTC.